A single sample gave rise to the 28 T cell receptor beta chains below, sequenced in a study of T cell clonotyping in hematopoietic cell transplantation. The repertoire was sequenced with immunoSEQ multiplex PCR; TCRdb's copy has only in-frame clones and lacks some. Here the sample spans tens of thousands of clones, 93% being singletons. Documented time point: recipient sample about 28 days before transplant, after cytoreduction. Sequenced material: peripheral blood mononuclear cells, taken before stem cell transplant. The receptors here all came from a man aged 50 to 60 with acute myeloid leukemia. Some clones in this sample may be carry-over from other donors' samples.

The gene calls are TRBV6-1 and TRBJ1-5, with a possible D match to TRBD1 (6 bases). This CDR3 contains 15 residues. Per the germline V gene, CDR1 is MNHNS and CDR2 is SASEGT. V lost 6 bases and J 4 bases, leaving 16 bases between the germline ends. Here the CDR3 DNA reads TGTGCCAGCAGGATAATCGACAGGCCGAATCAGCCCCAGCATTTT. Translated, it gives CASRIIDRPNQPQHF.

For this clone: The sample has other DNA sequences that encode this CDR3 too. The V call is TRBV4-1, the J call TRBJ1-2; 8 bases align to TRBD1. V gave up 3 bases and J gave up 4 bases; unmatched junction bases: 1. The CDR3 loop spans 13 amino acids. Germline V CDR1 and CDR2: MGHRA, YSYEKL. The CDR3 DNA reads as TGCGCCAGCAGCCACGGACAGGGCTATGGCTACACCTTC. Translating gives CASSHGQGYGYTF.

The chain is built from TRBV19 and TRBJ2-3; 9 nucleotides line up with TRBD1. With V trimmed by 5 bases and J by 3 bases, 6 bases remained unmatched. Germline CDR1 reads LNHDA; CDR2 reads SQIVND (reference sequence). The CDR3 has 15 amino acids. The CDR3 DNA reads as TGTGCCAGTAGTGTACAGGGGGCGGGTACAGATACGCAGTATTTT. Translated, it gives CASSVQGAGTDTQYF.

This clone has only a few counts. This chain links TRBV2 with TRBJ2-1; D is unclear. From germline, CDR1 is SNHLY and CDR2 FYNNEI. The CDR3 is made up of 12 amino acids. The V and J ends lost 9 bases and 4 bases respectively, with 10 bases between them. The CDR3 protein is CASSRLYNEQFF. The CDR3, as DNA: TGTGCCAGTTCAAGACTGTACAATGAGCAGTTCTTC.

J is TRBJ2-7 and V is TRBV2; the match to TRBD2 covers 7 bases. The V gene's germline CDR1 is SNHLY and CDR2 FYNNEI. CDR3 length: 12 amino acids. The ends lost 9 bases at V and 0 bases at J; junction bases unmatched: 2. Here the CDR3 DNA reads TGTGCCAGTAAGCGGGACTCCTACGAGCAGTACTTC. This sequence encodes CASKRDSYEQYF.

The chain has TRBV6-4 and TRBJ2-1, with 8 bases fitting TRBD1. CDR3 length: 15 residues. The trim removed 5 bases at V and 4 bases at J, leaving 7 bases unmatched. CDR1 and CDR2 (germline): MRHNA, SNTAGT. The DNA of the CDR3 is TGTGCCAGCAGTCCCGCAGGACAGGGTTACAATGAGCAGTTCTTC. Its protein product is CASSPAGQGYNEQFF.

The rearrangement joins TRBV7-2 to TRBJ1-6; 7 bases are shared with TRBD1. Germline V CDR1 and CDR2: SGHTA, FQGNSA. The CDR3 is made up of 15 amino acids. The junction had 6 bases not matched to a gene; V was cut back by 2 bases and J by 8 bases. CDR3 DNA sequence: TGTGCCAGCAGCTTATTAGACAGGGCGGATTCACCCCTCCACTTT. Translated: CASSLLDRADSPLHF. The full variable domain, with the rest looked up from reference TRBV7-2 and TRBJ1-6, is GAGVSQSPSNKVTEKGKDVELRCDPISGHTALYWYRQSLGQGLEFLIYFQGNSAPDKSGLPSDRFSAERTGGSVSTLTIQRTQQEDSAVYLCASSLLDRADSPLHFGNGTRLTVT.

The gene calls are TRBV7-7 and TRBJ2-1; TRBD2 matches 11 bases. The CDR3 consists of 15 residues. Germline V gene sequence: CDR1 SSHAT, CDR2 FNYEAQ (reference sequence). With 5 bases clipped from V and 6 bases from J, the junction kept 6 bases outside the gene matches. CDR3 amino acids: CASSAGLAGPNEQFF. In DNA, the CDR3 is TGTGCCAGCAGCGCCGGACTAGCGGGCCCCAATGAGCAGTTCTTC.

The rearrangement joins TRBV28 to TRBJ2-7; 8 nucleotides match TRBD1. This CDR3 is built from 12 residues. Germline V gene data show CDR1 as MDHEN and CDR2 as SYDVKM. After removal of 7 bases from V and 4 bases from J, the junction contained 3 bases not matched to a gene. CDR3 sequence: CASTGDRYEQYF. Here the CDR3 DNA reads TGTGCCAGCACCGGGGACAGGTACGAGCAGTACTTC.

CDR3 sequence reads: CASSLDGYNEQFF. In nucleotides, the CDR3 is TGTGCCAGCAGTTTAGACGGCTACAATGAGCAGTTCTTC. The V and J genes are TRBV28 and TRBJ2-1; no clear D gene. This CDR3 comprises 13 residues. Germline lookup yields CDR1 MDHEN and CDR2 SYDVKM. Deletions cut 2 bases from V and 3 bases from J, with 5 bases between.

V is TRBV4-3 and J is TRBJ1-1, with 7 bases aligning to TRBD1. The ends lost 1 base at V and 5 bases at J; junction bases unmatched: 4. The CDR3 spans 14 residues. The V gene's germline CDR1 is LGHNA and CDR2 YSLEER. The CDR3 DNA reads TGCGCCAGCAGCCAAGGGCAACAGGGGACTGAAGCTTTCTTT. It codes for CASSQGQQGTEAFF.

The V gene is TRBV5-6, the J gene TRBJ2-1; TRBD1 is a possible D gene (5 bases). This CDR3 contains 13 residues. The germline V gene encodes CDR1 SGHDT and CDR2 YYEEEE. V shed 4 bases and J shed 5 bases, with 10 bases lying between them. The CDR3 here is CASSPDTDNEQFF. The CDR3 bases are TGTGCCAGCAGCCCGGACACCGACAATGAGCAGTTCTTC.

The chain employs TRBV19 and TRBJ2-5; the D is unclear. Germline CDR1 and CDR2: LNHDA and SQIVND (reference sequence). Trimming shortened V by 5 bases and J by 7 bases, and 20 bases separated the two germline ends. CDR3 length equals 15 residues. The CDR3 nucleotides are TGTGCCAGTAGTGTCGTGCCAGGCCCCCGGAGGACCCAGTACTTC. It yields the protein CASSVVPGPRRTQYF.

The chain uses TRBV5-1 and TRBJ2-7; 14 bases agree with TRBD2. This CDR3 has 16 amino acids. The V and J ends lost 2 bases and 3 bases, in that order; junction bases with no gene match: 4. Germline V CDR1 and CDR2: SGHRS, YFSETQ. The CDR3 protein is CASSLGTSGSLYEQYF. The DNA for the CDR3 is TGCGCCAGCAGCTTAGGGACTAGCGGGAGCCTCTACGAGCAGTACTTC. The variable domain in full, with the rest retrieved from reference TRBV5-1 and TRBJ2-7, is KAGVTQTPRYLIKTRGQQVTLSCSPISGHRSVSWYQQTPGQGLQFLFEYFSETQRNKGNFPGRFSGRQFSNSRSEMNVSTLELGDSALYLCASSLGTSGSLYEQYFGPGTRLTVT.

The V and J genes are TRBV2 and TRBJ1-5; D call uncertain. Trimming removed 4 bases from V and 5 bases from J, with 12 bases in between. Germline V gives CDR1 SNHLY, CDR2 FYNNEI. The CDR3 has 14 residues. The DNA of the CDR3 is TGTGCCAGCAGTGTGGCTGGGTATCATCAGCCCCAGCATTTT. Translating gives CASSVAGYHQPQHF.

This chain uses TRBV30 with TRBJ1-2, with 7 bases matching TRBD1. V was pared by 7 bases and J by 6 bases, with 8 bases of the junction left unmatched. Germline values: CDR1 GTSNPN, CDR2 SVGIG (reference sequence). The CDR3 is 12 residues long. CDR3 loop: CAYLTGVDGYTF. The CDR3 bases are TGTGCCTACTTAACAGGGGTTGATGGCTACACCTTC.

The rearrangement joins TRBV6-1 to TRBJ2-7, with 7 nucleotides matching TRBD1. This CDR3 region has 13 residues. Germline CDR1 reads MNHNS; CDR2 reads SASEGT. Losses at the gene ends were 2 bases for V and 12 bases for J; bases not matched to a gene: 10. In DNA form, the CDR3 reads TGTGCCAGCAGTGAAATCGGGACAGCCCAGGGGTACTTC. This gives the protein CASSEIGTAQGYF.

This chain joins TRBV30 and TRBJ1-2; 9 bases map to TRBD1. V trimming: 3 bases; J trimming: 4 bases; junction bases outside the gene matches: 9. Germline CDR1 is GTSNPN and CDR2 is SVGIG (reference sequence). This CDR3 comprises 15 residues. The DNA of the CDR3 is TGTGCCTGGAGATCGGGACAGGGAGAGGTCTATGGCTACACCTTC. Its translation is CAWRSGQGEVYGYTF.

The J gene is TRBJ2-2, the V gene TRBV7-3; D remains ambiguous. V gave up 1 base and J gave up 7 bases, with 7 bases separating them. The CDR3 contains 13 residues. The germline CDR1 and CDR2 sequences are SGHTA and FQGTGA. For the CDR3, the DNA is TGTGCCAGCAGCTTAAACCGAGGCGGGGAGCTGTTTTTT. It encodes CASSLNRGGELFF.

This clone showed up just once. V and J are TRBV7-2 and TRBJ2-7; possibly TRBD1 for D (6 bases). V gave up 3 bases and J gave up 3 bases, with 15 bases separating them. The CDR3 covers 15 residues. Germline V CDR1 and CDR2: SGHTA, FQGNSA. This CDR3 reads CASSFGQGNFYEQYF. CDR3 nucleotide sequence: TGTGCCAGCAGCTTTGGGCAGGGGAATTTCTACGAGCAGTACTTC.

V usage is TRBV7-9 and J usage is TRBJ1-2, with D perhaps TRBD1 (5 bases). CDR3 size: 15 residues. Trimming removed 5 bases at V and 4 bases at J, with 17 bases between. Looked up from germline, CDR1 is SEHNR and CDR2 is FQNEAQ (reference sequence). DNA for the CDR3: TGTGCCAGCAGCCCCGAGGGGACGGGAGGCTATGGCTACACCTTC. Protein sequence: CASSPEGTGGYGYTF.

This rearrangement joins TRBV10-1 to TRBJ2-7, with TRBD1 matching 7 bases. From germline, CDR1 is WNHNN and CDR2 SYGVQD (reference sequence). This CDR3 spans 13 amino acids. Germline trimming cut 4 bases from V and 4 bases from J; bases unmatched to any gene: 4. CDR3 bases: TGCGCCAGCAGTGCTGGCAGGGGGTACGAGCAGTACTTC. This encodes CASSAGRGYEQYF.

The V call is TRBV30, the J call TRBJ1-1; TRBD1 is a possible D gene (5 bases). CDR3 length equals 13 residues. V shed 4 bases and J shed 6 bases, with 15 bases lying between them. Germline-derived CDR1 and CDR2 are GTSNPN and SVGIG (reference sequence). DNA for the CDR3: TGTGCCTGGAATGGGGGGGGAAGCGCTGAAGCTTTCTTT. Translation gives CAWNGGGSAEAFF.

The chain links TRBV7-3 to TRBJ2-5; possibly TRBD1 or TRBD2 for D (5 bases each). Trimming left V 5 bases short and J 5 bases short, with 15 bases between. The length of the CDR3 is 14 residues. Germline V CDR1 and CDR2: SGHTA, FQGTGA. As DNA, the CDR3 is TGTGCCAGCAGCCCGGGTGGCAGGGACGAGACCCAGTACTTC. It translates to CASSPGGRDETQYF.

V gene TRBV4-1 combines with J gene TRBJ1-2, with 11 bases aligning to TRBD1. The CDR3 contains 16 residues. V lost 0 bases, J lost 3 bases, and 3 bases stayed unmatched. CDR1 and CDR2 from the germline V gene are MGHRA and YSYEKL. DNA of the CDR3: TGCGCCAGCAGCCAAGATAGGACAGGGGGCTACTATGGCTACACCTTC. The encoded protein is CASSQDRTGGYYGYTF.

V usage is TRBV27 and J usage is TRBJ2-2; D is tentatively TRBD1 or TRBD2 (5 bases each). With 2 bases removed from V and 6 bases from J, the gap between germline ends came to 13 bases. The CDR3 length is 15 residues. CDR1 is MNHEY and CDR2 is SMNVEV in the germline V gene (reference sequence). The chain's CDR3 is CASSLGTRGAGELFF. Here the CDR3 DNA reads TGTGCCAGCAGTTTAGGGACGAGAGGCGCCGGGGAGCTGTTTTTT.

This clone occurred a few times. The chain combines TRBV7-2 with TRBJ1-2, with D maybe TRBD1 (5 bases). Trimming left V 6 bases short and J 7 bases short, with 12 bases between. The CDR3 spans 12 residues. The germline CDR1 and CDR2 sequences are SGHTA and FQGNSA. CDR3 region: CASSSHRFGYTF. The CDR3, as DNA: TGTGCCAGCAGTTCCCACAGGTTTGGCTACACCTTC.

This clone has a single count. The identical CDR3 is also encoded by other nucleotide sequences in the sample. This chain uses TRBV28 with TRBJ1-2, with D unresolved. CDR3 size: 14 residues. Germline CDR1 is MDHEN and CDR2 is SYDVKM. Trimming shortened V by 4 bases and J by 2 bases, and 11 bases separated the two germline ends. The CDR3 reads CASSSSPLNYGYTF. CDR3 nucleotide sequence: TGTGCCAGCAGTTCGTCGCCTTTGAACTATGGCTACACCTTC.